The clone carrying this T cell receptor beta chain appeared once. Patients had received no treatment of any kind before thyroid surgery. From the PCR reads, TCRdb re-called clones with MiXCR. The data show tens of thousands of clones, with approximately 22% seen just once and more than 3.5% held by the top ten. This entry belongs to a study of metastatic and nonmetastatic thyroid tumors. Study in general: Repertoires from malignant and benign thyroid patients were compared across blood and tumor or nodule tissue.

Germline V lookup: CDR1 MGHRA, CDR2 YSYEKL. V lost 4 bases and J lost 4, with 16 bases in between. The CDR3 totals 15 residues. This TCR derives from a female donor with papillary thyroid cancer or a benign thyroid nodule (not recorded which). Some clones in this sample may be carry-over from other donors' samples. The rearrangement joins TRBV4-1 to TRBJ1-2; D gene uncertain. Sequenced sample: blood. CDR3 in amino acids: CASSLILGQSYGYTF. CDR3 DNA: TGCGCCAGCAGCCTTATTCTCGGGCAGAGCTATGGCTACACCTTC.